The 32 T cell receptor beta chains listed next were all sequenced from one sample in a study of tumor-infiltrating lymphocytes in primary liver carcinoma. They got blood RNA out of unsorted whole blood and also pulled out germline DNA. Production of TCR beta cDNA used 400 to 600 ng total RNA together with a constant-region primer. It was through three nested multiplex PCR rounds of slightly modified ARM-PCR that TCR beta libraries arose. The first two PCR rounds, around 11 cycles each, used TRBV1-TRBV30 forward primers and a C-beta reverse primer. TCRdb itself ran the multiplex PCR reads through MiXCR, one entry per CDR3 protein. The table has a few hundred thousand distinct CDR3 sequences, approximately 54% seen once. Sequencing was done on a sample of peripheral blood. These receptors came from a woman between 25 and 40 years old with primary liver carcinoma and hepatitis B virus infection.

The J gene is TRBJ2-7, the V gene TRBV5-8; 9 positions match TRBD2. CDR1 and CDR2 (germline): SGHTS, YDEGEE. Trimming removed 1 base from V and 6 bases from J; junction bases left unmatched: 8. The CDR3 is 15 amino acids. CDR3 region: CASSLRPSGTVEQYF. For the CDR3, the DNA is TGTGCCAGCAGCTTGCGCCCTAGCGGGACGGTCGAGCAGTACTTC.

This clonotype was recorded only once. The germline gene is not matched at one end of the junction; a read error may be the cause. The V call is TRBV5-6, the J call TRBJ2-7; D is perhaps TRBD2 (5 bases). This CDR3 has 14 amino acids. Germline V gives CDR1 SGHDT, CDR2 YYEEEE. The CDR3 region is CASSLELAPYGQYF. The CDR3 coding sequence is TGTGCCAGCAGCTTGGAGCTAGCTCCCTACGGGCAGTACTTC.

Notes on this clonotype: Since no conserved phenylalanine or tryptophan closes the CDR3, a read error is the likely cause. CDR3 sequence (DNA): TGTGCCAGCAGTGGACTATCCGGAGCTTCACCCCTCCACCTT. Amino acids: CASSGLSGASPLHL. This chain links TRBV28 with TRBJ1-6; D uncertain. CDR1 and CDR2 (germline): MDHEN, SYDVKM. V was cut by 5 bases and J by 9 bases, with 14 bases left in between. The CDR3 contains 14 residues.

This chain connects TRBV10-3 to TRBJ2-7, with D perhaps TRBD2 (5 bases). V was trimmed by 0 bases and J by 4 bases, leaving 13 bases between them. Per the germline V gene, CDR1 is ENHRY and CDR2 is SYGVKD. This CDR3 is 15 amino acids long. CDR3 amino acids: CAISESGFRGYEQYF. DNA of the CDR3: TGTGCCATCAGTGAGTCGGGATTTAGAGGGTACGAGCAGTACTTC.

Remarks on this clonotype: This likely comes from a read error, as the CDR3 has no conserved phenylalanine or tryptophan at its end. This chain joins TRBV4-2 and TRBJ2-1; tentative D call: TRBD1 (6 bases). The CDR3 runs to 15 residues. The ends were cut back, 5 bases at V and 0 bases at J, with 11 bases in the middle. In germline, CDR1 is LGHNA, CDR2 YNFKEQ. The CDR3 sequence is CASSDRYSSYNEQFS. The CDR3 DNA reads TGTGCCAGCAGCGACAGGTACAGCTCCTACAATGAGCAGTTCTCC.

In this sample, this clonotype turned up a few times. The V gene is TRBV7-9, the J gene TRBJ2-2, with D maybe TRBD1 (5 bases). V was cut by 7 bases and J by 0 bases, with 6 bases left in between. Germline V gene data show CDR1 as SEHNR and CDR2 as FQNEAQ (reference sequence). The CDR3 has 13 residues. The chain's CDR3 is CASMDTNTGELFF. The CDR3 DNA is TGTGCCAGCATGGACACGAACACCGGGGAGCTGTTTTTT.

As to this clonotype: Just one base apart from a much larger clone, this may be a read error. The rearrangement uses TRBV4-1 and TRBJ1-5, with D perhaps TRBD1 (5 bases). The CDR3 consists of 17 residues. Germline V gene lookup returns CDR1 MGHRA and CDR2 YSYEKL. Trimming removed 6 bases from V and 4 bases from J, with 22 bases in between. CDR3 in DNA: TGCGCCAGCAGTCAGGACATTCTAACTGGGGGAAATCAGCCCCAGCATTTT. It codes for CASSQDILTGGNQPQHF.

The gene calls are TRBV5-5 and TRBJ2-6; D is undetermined. The V gene's germline CDR1 is SGHKS and CDR2 YYEKEE (reference sequence). This CDR3 spans 16 amino acids. Trimming took off 1 base at V and 0 bases at J, with 8 bases between the two ends. The CDR3 sequence is CASSLYYDSGANVLTF. For the CDR3, the DNA is TGTGCCAGCAGCTTGTATTACGACTCTGGGGCCAACGTCCTGACTTTC.

This clonotype was recorded at least ten times. The chain joins TRBV29-1 to TRBJ2-1, with D perhaps TRBD1 or TRBD2 (5 bases each). CDR3 size: 13 residues. Trimming stripped 7 bases from V and 4 bases from J, with 14 bases between. Germline lookup yields CDR1 SQVTM and CDR2 ANQGSEA. The CDR3 DNA reads TGCAGCGCATCGGGGCTCACATACAATGAGCAGTTCTTC. As protein: CSASGLTYNEQFF.

Worth noting for this clonotype: Likely a read error: the CDR3 ends without its conserved phenylalanine or tryptophan. Because the CDR3's place on the DNA is in doubt, the DNA is left out and the CDR3 is given as listed by TCRdb. J is TRBJ2-1 and V is TRBV28; TRBD2 is the table's D call and was not checked against the DNA. The CDR3 comprises 12 residues, both ends counted. In germline, CDR1 is MDHEN, CDR2 SYDVKM. The CDR3: CASSLRTSSWFL.

With respect to this clonotype: One end of the junction does not line up with germline, which may come from a read error. V is TRBV19 and J is TRBJ2-3; D gene uncertain. CDR3 length: 15 residues. Germline values: CDR1 LNHDA, CDR2 SQIVND (reference sequence). The CDR3 nucleotides read TGTGACAGTAGTATAGGAGCTGGGAACACAGATACGCAGTATTTT. Translation gives CDSSIGAGNTDTQYF. Looking up the rest from reference TRBV19 and TRBJ2-3 gives the full variable domain: DGGITQSPKYLFRKEGQNVTLSCEQNLNHDAMYWYRQDPGQGLRLIYYSQIVNDFQKGDIAEGYSVSREKKESFPLTVTSAQKNPTAFYLCDSSIGAGNTDTQYFGPGTRLTVL.

Concerning this clonotype: This is likely a read error, given that the CDR3 carries no conserved phenylalanine or tryptophan at its end. This chain joins TRBV6-5 and TRBJ2-5; D unclear. The CDR3 runs 13 residues. Germline values: CDR1 MNHEY, CDR2 SVGAGI. As DNA, the CDR3 is TGTGTCAGCAGTTACTCTCCAGGAGAGACCCAGTACTCC. Amino acid sequence: CVSSYSPGETQYS.

This clonotype was detected once. A read error may be the cause here, since a much bigger clone is one base away. The genes are TRBV6-5 and TRBJ2-1; D perhaps matches TRBD2 (5 bases). The V gene's germline CDR1 is MNHEY and CDR2 SVGAGI. There are 14 residues in the CDR3. The germline V and J ends were trimmed by 6 bases and 8 bases, with 17 bases remaining between them. CDR3 region: CASSPQSSVYEQFF. CDR3 nucleotide sequence: TGTGCCAGCAGCCCCCAGAGTAGCGTCTATGAGCAGTTCTTC.

In its sample, this clonotype was seen a few times. DNA for the CDR3: TGTGCCGCGAGGGACAGGGGGTTCTACGAGCAGTACTTC. This encodes CAARDRGFYEQYF. This sequence joins TRBV2 and TRBJ2-7, with 11 positions matching TRBD1. The V and J ends lost 11 bases and 3 bases, in that order; junction bases with no gene match: 6. The CDR3 loop spans 13 amino acids. Germline-derived CDR1 and CDR2 are SNHLY and FYNNEI.

As for this clonotype: This sequence may be a read error, since a much larger clone differs from it by one base. The chain links TRBV4-1 to TRBJ1-5; D might be TRBD1 (5 bases). Trimming removed 0 bases at V and 1 base at J, with 13 bases between. The CDR3 sequence is 17 residues long. In germline, CDR1 is MGHRA, CDR2 YSYEKL. CDR3 loop: CASSQDRCQGSNQPQHF. The CDR3 DNA sequence: TGCGCCAGCAGCCAAGATCGATGTCAGGGAAGCAATCAGCCCCAGCATTTT.

This clonotype was detected only once. At one end the junction does not follow the germline gene, possibly because of a read error. The rearrangement links TRBV11-2 to TRBJ2-1; perhaps TRBD2 as D (6 bases). The CDR3 covers 18 residues. CDR1 SGHAT and CDR2 FQNNGV come from the germline V gene. CDR3 amino acids: CARSLLGPRGRSYNEQFF. CDR3 bases: TGTGCCAGGAGCTTATTAGGGCCTAGAGGGAGGAGCTACAATGAGCAGTTCTTC.

This clonotype has only one observation. This clone may be a read error of a much larger clone one base away. The chain combines TRBV12-3 or TRBV12-4 with TRBJ2-7; maybe TRBD1 (5 bases). The CDR3 is 15 amino acids. The CDR3 nucleotides read TGTGCCAGCAATTTACCCAGGGCTCCTAGTGCCGAGCAGTACTTC. As protein: CASNLPRAPSAEQYF.

This sequence joins TRBV7-9 and TRBJ1-4; weak D call: TRBD1 (5 bases). CDR3 length equals 14 residues. V lost 5 bases, J lost 7 bases, and 14 bases lay in between. CDR1 and CDR2 (germline): SEHNR, FQNEAQ (reference sequence). The CDR3 region is CASSTNTGGEKLFF. CDR3 nucleotide sequence: TGTGCCAGCAGCACGAATACAGGAGGTGAAAAACTGTTTTTT.

As for this clonotype: One end of the junction is discordant with germline, which a read error may explain. The chain links TRBV6-5 to TRBJ2-7; the D gene is possibly TRBD1 (6 bases). The CDR3 consists of 15 residues. Germline assignment: CDR1 MNHEY and CDR2 SVGAGI. The CDR3 spells CASSRGRQGSYDQCF. The CDR3 DNA is TGTGCCAGCAGTAGGGGACGTCAGGGGTCCTACGATCAGTGCTTC.

Concerning this clonotype itself: A much larger clone sits a single nucleotide away, making a read error possible. The chain is built from TRBV6-5 and TRBJ2-5; D not certain. The CDR3 spans 16 residues. Germline lookup yields CDR1 MNHEY and CDR2 SVGAGI. Here the CDR3 reads CVSPRPGEIGQETQYF. CDR3 coding DNA: TGTGTCAGCCCCCGCCCCGGAGAAATTGGTCAAGAGACCCAGTACTTC.

V usage is TRBV7-9 and J usage is TRBJ1-1; D remains unclear. The CDR3 extends over 12 amino acids. Germline CDR1 is SEHNR and CDR2 is FQNEAQ (reference sequence). Trimming took off 5 bases at V and 3 bases at J, with 7 bases between the two ends. The CDR3 coding sequence is TGTGCCAGCAGCCATCAGGACACTGAAGCTTTCTTT. Amino acid sequence: CASSHQDTEAFF. The complete variable domain, with remaining parts taken from reference TRBV7-9 and TRBJ1-1, reads DTGVSQNPRHKITKRGQNVTFRCDPISEHNRLYWYRQTLGQGPEFLTYFQNEAQLEKSRLLSDRFSAERPKGSFSTLEIQRTEQGDSAMYLCASSHQDTEAFFGQGTRLTVV.

A word on this clonotype: It may be a read error: a sequence one base away is much more abundant. V usage is TRBV4-2 and J usage is TRBJ2-1; D remains ambiguous. Germline CDR1 is LGHNA and CDR2 is YNFKEQ. The length of the CDR3 is 11 residues. CDR3 region: CVSSQDSVQFF. For the CDR3, the DNA is TGTGTCAGCAGCCAAGATAGTGTGCAGTTCTTC.

Regarding this clonotype: This may be a read error, as it is one base from a much larger clone. The V call is TRBV12-3 or TRBV12-4, the J call TRBJ1-4; D perhaps matches TRBD1 (6 bases). The CDR3 is 14 amino acids. V lost 7 bases and J lost 7, with 16 bases in between. The chain's CDR3 is CASKRIGGFEKLFF. Written as DNA, the CDR3 is TGTGCCAGCAAACGGATAGGGGGTTTTGAAAAACTGTTTTTT.

V is TRBV7-8 and J is TRBJ2-1; 12 positions agree with TRBD2. V shed 5 bases, J shed 11 bases, and the junction held 16 bases outside the gene matches. Per germline, CDR1 SGHVS and CDR2 FQNEAQ. CDR3 size: 17 residues. The CDR3 loop reads CASSADRGLAGTNKQFF. CDR3 coding DNA: TGTGCCAGCAGCGCCGATAGGGGACTAGCGGGTACTAATAAGCAGTTCTTC.

Note on this clonotype: The junction does not match germline at one end; this may be a read error. The chain recombines TRBV12-3 or TRBV12-4 with TRBJ2-5; D remains unclear. The CDR3 has 12 amino acids. This CDR3 is CASSKLQETQYF. CDR3 DNA: TGTGCCAGCAGCAAGCTCCAAGAGACACAGTACTTC.

As concerns this clonotype: A much larger clone lies one base from this, so it may be a read error. The CDR3: CSVVLDMGPDTQHF. The DNA of the CDR3 is TGCAGCGTTGTTCTTGATATGGGTCCAGATACGCAGCATTTT. The chain joins TRBV29-1 to TRBJ2-3; D ambiguous. Gene TRBJ1-5 matches the end of the DNA better, so the J call may be wrong. Germline-derived CDR1 and CDR2 are SQVTM and ANQGSEA. CDR3 length: 14 amino acids.

This clonotype is a singleton in its sample. The conserved phenylalanine or tryptophan normally closing the CDR3 is absent here, so this likely arose from a read error. The V and J genes are TRBV12-3 or TRBV12-4 and TRBJ2-7; D unclear. V lost 3 bases, J lost 5 bases, and 14 bases lay in between. The CDR3 sequence is 14 residues long. The CDR3 DNA reads as TGTGCCAGCAGTTTGGGGAAGAAAGTAAACGAGCAGTACTCC. Protein product: CASSLGKKVNEQYS.

The chain has TRBV6-5 and TRBJ2-2; 7 bases agree with TRBD1. Germline loops: CDR1 MNHEY, CDR2 SVGAGI. With 5 bases clipped from V and 1 base from J, the junction kept 4 bases outside the gene matches. The CDR3 runs to 15 residues. CDR3 nucleotide sequence: TGTGCCAGCAGTCGACAGGGAATGAACACCGGGGAGCTGTTTTTT. Translated: CASSRQGMNTGELFF.

Concerning this clonotype itself: A read error is possible here, since a much larger clone lies one base away. The genes are TRBV4-3 and TRBJ2-7; 8 bases map to TRBD1. The CDR3 consists of 14 residues. Germline CDR1 LGHNA, CDR2 YSLEER. The CDR3 nucleotides are TGCGCCAGCAGCCAAGGGACAGGGTACTACGAGCAGTGCTTC. Translating gives CASSQGTGYYEQCF.

This clonotype was observed a few times. The rearrangement joins TRBV6-5 to TRBJ1-2; unclear D gene. The CDR3 is 15 residues long. The V and J ends lost 8 bases and 4 bases respectively, with 20 bases between them. Looked up from germline, CDR1 is MNHEY and CDR2 is SVGAGI. CDR3 region: CASHDLRTRGYGYTF. The CDR3 nucleotides are TGTGCCAGCCACGACCTACGCACACGGGGCTATGGCTACACCTTC.

The V and J genes are TRBV5-1 and TRBJ1-4, with TRBD1 matching 9 bases. The CDR3 loop spans 16 amino acids. The germline V gene has CDR1 SGHRS and CDR2 YFSETQ. The DNA of the CDR3 is TGCGCGGGCAACGACGACGGACAGGGGCCTAATGAAAAACTGTTTTTT. This encodes CAGNDDGQGPNEKLFF.

As to this clonotype: Sequence at one end of the junction differs from germline and may be a read error. The chain carries TRBV11-1 and TRBJ1-1; D gene uncertain. This CDR3 comprises 13 residues. Germline-derived CDR1 and CDR2 are SGHAT and FQDESV (reference sequence). CDR3 loop: CTSSLGRATEAFF. CDR3 nucleotides: TGTACCAGCAGCCTAGGGAGAGCCACTGAAGCTTTCTTT.